The 15 T cell receptor beta chains listed next were all sequenced from one sample in a study of radiotherapy plus CTLA-4 blockade in lung cancer. TCRdb's table, derived via immunoSEQ multiplex PCR, lists solely in-frame clones and lacks some. The sample carries 20,000 or so clones, about 82% recorded once. Sequenced material: peripheral blood, taken from a patient treated with radiotherapy plus ipilimumab. The receptors were gathered from a human donor with non-small cell lung cancer whose response to radiotherapy plus ipilimumab could not be evaluated.

The V gene is TRBV15, the J gene TRBJ1-5; 9 positions agree with TRBD1. V shed 8 bases, J shed 6 bases, and the junction held 8 bases outside the gene matches. Germline V gene sequence: CDR1 LNHNV, CDR2 YYDKDF (reference sequence). The CDR3 has 14 residues. The CDR3: CATVTGGSGQPQHF. The CDR3 nucleotides read TGTGCCACCGTGACAGGGGGGTCGGGTCAGCCCCAGCATTTT.

This chain's CDR3 is CSVQTRLATGELFF. The DNA of the CDR3 is TGCAGCGTTCAAACCCGCCTAGCGACCGGGGAGCTGTTTTTT. This chain links TRBV29-1 with TRBJ2-2; the D gene is possibly TRBD2 (6 bases). CDR1 and CDR2 (germline): SQVTM, ANQGSEA. V shed 5 bases and J shed 5 bases, with 15 bases lying between them. This CDR3 is built from 14 residues.

V gene TRBV4-2 combines with J gene TRBJ1-6; 7 nucleotides align to TRBD1. The trim removed 4 bases at V and 7 bases at J, leaving 10 bases unmatched. Germline V gene sequence: CDR1 LGHNA, CDR2 YNFKEQ. The CDR3 length is 16 residues. The CDR3 DNA reads TGTGCCAGCAGCCCCGAAGGGGGACAGATAAATTCACCCCTCCACTTT. This codes for CASSPEGGQINSPLHF.

The chain is built from TRBV5-4 and TRBJ2-1, with 7 bases matching TRBD2. The V segment lost 4 bases and the J segment 5 bases; nucleotides outside the gene matches: 6. This CDR3 has 14 residues. CDR1 is SGHNT, CDR2 YYREEE, per germline (reference sequence). The CDR3 spells CASSQKAGDNEQFF. The CDR3 region has the DNA TGTGCCAGCAGCCAGAAGGCGGGAGACAATGAGCAGTTCTTC.

This clone turned up a few times. The chain employs TRBV2 and TRBJ1-5; a weak D match, TRBD1 (5 bases). V was shortened by 5 bases and J by 3 bases, with 11 bases between the two germline ends. The germline CDR1 and CDR2 sequences are SNHLY and FYNNEI. The CDR3 is 14 amino acids. The DNA of the CDR3 is TGTGCCAGCAGTCTCTCAGGGAACAATCAGCCCCAGCATTTT. It translates to CASSLSGNNQPQHF.

V and J are TRBV19 and TRBJ2-2, with 9 bases that match TRBD1. Germline V CDR1 and CDR2: LNHDA, SQIVND (reference sequence). CDR3 length: 15 amino acids. V shed 5 bases, J shed 7 bases, and the junction held 8 bases outside the gene matches. CDR3 loop: CASSDTGTGIGELFF. The CDR3 DNA follows: TGTGCCAGTAGTGATACCGGGACAGGGATCGGGGAGCTGTTTTTT.

The CDR3 reads CASSLARGNEQFF. The DNA of the CDR3 is TGTGCCAGCAGCTTAGCCAGGGGTAATGAGCAGTTCTTC. The chain recombines TRBV11-3 with TRBJ2-1; weak D call: TRBD1 (6 bases). Germline CDR1 reads SGHNT; CDR2 reads YENEEA. The V and J ends lost 1 base and 7 bases respectively, with 8 bases between them. The CDR3 covers 13 residues. Full variable domain (rest looked up from reference TRBV11-3 and TRBJ2-1): EAGVVQSPRYKIIEKKQPVAFWCNPISGHNTLYWYLQNLGQGPELLIRYENEEAVDDSQLPKDRFSAERLKGVDSTLKIQPAELGDSAVYLCASSLARGNEQFFGPGTRLTVL.

This chain links TRBV28 with TRBJ2-7; TRBD2 might be the D (6 bases). Trimming cost V 5 bases and J 0 bases, with 11 bases left between them. The germline CDR1 and CDR2 sequences are MDHEN and SYDVKM. This CDR3 spans 14 amino acids. The CDR3, as DNA: TGTGCCAGCAGTGGGGCGGGGAACTCCTACGAGCAGTACTTC. Its protein product is CASSGAGNSYEQYF.

The chain is built from TRBV19 and TRBJ2-5; TRBD2 matches 9 bases. V trimming: 3 bases; J trimming: 4 bases; junction bases outside the gene matches: 6. CDR1 LNHDA and CDR2 SQIVND come from the germline V gene (reference sequence). The CDR3 runs 15 residues. CDR3 region: CASSILAGRGETQYF. CDR3 sequence (DNA): TGTGCCAGTAGTATTCTAGCGGGACGGGGAGAGACCCAGTACTTC. Using reference TRBV19 and TRBJ2-5 for the parts outside the CDR3, the full variable domain is DGGITQSPKYLFRKEGQNVTLSCEQNLNHDAMYWYRQDPGQGLRLIYYSQIVNDFQKGDIAEGYSVSREKKESFPLTVTSAQKNPTAFYLCASSILAGRGETQYFGPGTRLLVL.

This chain uses TRBV11-2 with TRBJ2-1; 7 nucleotides line up with TRBD2. Germline V gene sequence: CDR1 SGHAT, CDR2 FQNNGV. This CDR3 has 16 amino acids. With V trimmed by 10 bases and J by 5 bases, 17 bases remained unmatched. The CDR3: CAKCSPWSGGHNEQFF. In DNA form, the CDR3 reads TGTGCCAAATGCTCCCCCTGGTCGGGAGGCCACAATGAGCAGTTCTTC.

J is TRBJ2-7 and V is TRBV7-8; 11 bases are shared with TRBD2. Germline values: CDR1 SGHVS, CDR2 FQNEAQ. The CDR3 is 14 amino acids. V shed 6 bases and J 3 bases; nucleotides not matched to a gene: 4. CDR3 protein: CASSPGLAVYEQYF. CDR3 DNA sequence: TGTGCCAGCAGTCCGGGACTAGCGGTCTACGAGCAGTACTTC.

V is TRBV28 and J is TRBJ2-7; 9 positions agree with TRBD1. Germline V lookup: CDR1 MDHEN, CDR2 SYDVKM. CDR3 length: 15 amino acids. The trim removed 5 bases at V and 4 bases at J, leaving 9 bases unmatched. This CDR3 reads CASSGGTGSRYEQYF. The CDR3 coding sequence is TGTGCCAGCAGTGGGGGGACAGGGAGTCGGTACGAGCAGTACTTC.

The J gene is TRBJ2-3, the V gene TRBV4-2, with TRBD2 matching over 7 bases. The J segment lost 4 bases and the V segment lost 1 base, leaving 11 bases of the junction unmatched. The CDR3 runs to 17 residues. In germline, CDR1 is LGHNA, CDR2 YNFKEQ. CDR3 in amino acids: CASSQASGGRRADTQYF. In DNA form, the CDR3 reads TGTGCCAGCAGCCAAGCGTCTGGCGGGAGAAGGGCAGATACGCAGTATTTT.

The chain carries TRBV5-1 and TRBJ1-3; no firm D call. The CDR3 contains 14 residues. The V end lost 7 bases, the J end lost 0 bases, and 11 bases lay between the germline ends. Germline values: CDR1 SGHRS, CDR2 YFSETQ. In DNA, the CDR3 is TGCGCCAGCCAAGACGGGGACTCTGGAAACACCATATATTTT. Residues: CASQDGDSGNTIYF. The full variable domain, with the rest looked up from reference TRBV5-1 and TRBJ1-3, is KAGVTQTPRYLIKTRGQQVTLSCSPISGHRSVSWYQQTPGQGLQFLFEYFSETQRNKGNFPGRFSGRQFSNSRSEMNVSTLELGDSALYLCASQDGDSGNTIYFGEGSWLTVV.

The genes are TRBV29-1 and TRBJ1-1; D is uncertain. The germline gives CDR1 SQVTM, CDR2 ANQGSEA. CDR3 length: 10 residues. The V end was cut by 4 bases, the J end by 5 bases, with 5 bases between. CDR3 DNA sequence: TGCAGCGTTGTTTATACTGAAGCTTTCTTT. Protein sequence: CSVVYTEAFF.